The TCR beta chain under discussion was sequenced for a study of T cell changes during pregnancy in multiple sclerosis. Repertoires were generated with immunoSEQ multiplex PCR, while TCRdb's copy carries only in-frame clones and drops some. The sample lists 45,000 to 55,000 clones; 90% to 95% were seen once. The sample consisted of peripheral blood, taken after pregnancy. The sequence came from a female donor with multiple sclerosis, enrolled in a pregnancy study.

The CDR3 reads CASSLALTGHRREQYF. CDR3 nucleotides: TGTGCCAGCAGCTTAGCGCTAACAGGGCACCGCCGCGAGCAGTACTTC. The chain employs TRBV7-6 and TRBJ2-7, with D maybe TRBD1 (6 bases). V lost 0 bases to trimming and J lost 6 bases, with 18 bases between them. CDR3 size: 16 residues. CDR1 is SGHVS, CDR2 FNYEAQ, per germline.